Presented here are 3 T cell receptor beta chains from one specimen sequenced in a study of monozygotic twins with inflammatory bowel disease. TCRdb re-called the 5' RACE reads and shows each CDR3 protein once, DNA omitted. The listing contains a few hundred thousand distinct CDR3 sequences. Sequenced sample: blood. All receptors come from a human donor with ulcerative colitis or Crohn's disease, or a healthy co-twin of an affected twin (not recorded which).

The chain employs TRBV5-1 and TRBJ2-5; there is no DNA to check the TCRdb D call of TRBD1. From germline, CDR1 is SGHRS and CDR2 YFSETQ. This CDR3 spans 14 amino acids. Here the CDR3 reads CASSFRDLQETQYF.

This chain uses TRBV20-1 with TRBJ2-3; TCRdb outputs TRBD2, but without DNA this stays unchecked. CDR3 size: 15 residues. The germline V gene has CDR1 DFQATT and CDR2 SNEGSKA (reference sequence). The CDR3 reads CSVETSGRGTDTQYF.

This chain's CDR3 is CASSVRPQTFYNEQFF. The chain employs TRBV7-9 and TRBJ2-1. The CDR3 loop spans 16 amino acids. The germline V gene has CDR1 SEHNR and CDR2 FQNEAQ (reference sequence).